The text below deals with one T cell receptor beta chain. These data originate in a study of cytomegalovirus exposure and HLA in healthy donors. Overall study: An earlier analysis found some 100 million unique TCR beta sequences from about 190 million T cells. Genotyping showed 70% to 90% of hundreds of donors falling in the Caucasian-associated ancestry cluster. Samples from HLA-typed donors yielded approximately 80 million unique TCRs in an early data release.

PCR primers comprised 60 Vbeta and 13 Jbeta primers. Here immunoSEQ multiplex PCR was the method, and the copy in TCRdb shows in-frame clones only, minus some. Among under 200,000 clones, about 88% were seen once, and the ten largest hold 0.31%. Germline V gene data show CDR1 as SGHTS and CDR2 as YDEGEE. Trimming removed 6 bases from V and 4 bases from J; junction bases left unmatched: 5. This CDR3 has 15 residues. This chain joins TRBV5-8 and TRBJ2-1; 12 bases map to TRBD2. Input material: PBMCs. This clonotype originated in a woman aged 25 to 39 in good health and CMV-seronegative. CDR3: CASTMTSGRYNEQFF. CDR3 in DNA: TGTGCCAGCACCATGACTAGCGGGAGATACAATGAGCAGTTCTTC.